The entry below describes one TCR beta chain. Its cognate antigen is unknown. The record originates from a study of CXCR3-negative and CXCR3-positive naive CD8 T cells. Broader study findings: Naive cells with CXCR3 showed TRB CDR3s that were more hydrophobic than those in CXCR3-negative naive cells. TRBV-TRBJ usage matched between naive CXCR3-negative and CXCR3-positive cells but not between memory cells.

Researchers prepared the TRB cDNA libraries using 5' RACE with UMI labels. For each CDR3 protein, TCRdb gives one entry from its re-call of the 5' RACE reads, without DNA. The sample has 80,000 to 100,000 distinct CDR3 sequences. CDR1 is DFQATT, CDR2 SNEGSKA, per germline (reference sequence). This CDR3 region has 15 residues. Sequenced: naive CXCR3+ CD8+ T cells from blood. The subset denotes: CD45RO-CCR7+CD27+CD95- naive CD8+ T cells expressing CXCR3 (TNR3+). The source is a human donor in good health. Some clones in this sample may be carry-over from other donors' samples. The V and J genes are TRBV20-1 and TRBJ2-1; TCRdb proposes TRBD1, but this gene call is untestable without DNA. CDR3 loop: CSATPRGTSYNEQFF.